This T cell receptor beta chain was sequenced for a study of somatic mutations in cytotoxic T cells in rheumatoid arthritis. General observations from the study: A single CD8+ clone exceeded 20% of CD8+ cells in 8 of 65 patients.

This CDR3 comprises 14 residues. The germline V gene has CDR1 WSHSY and CDR2 SAAADI. V was cut by 1 base and J by 1 base, with 8 bases left in between. The table came from immunoSEQ multiplex PCR; TCRdb's copy has only in-frame clones and leaves some out. The table has about 7,000 clones, around 60% seen once. Positive magnetic bead selection, which isolated the CD4+ and CD8+ cells, was followed by a flow cytometry check of purity. This clone occurred once. Its antigen remains unidentified. The receptor's source is a woman aged 40 to 49 in good health. Sequenced sample: CD8+ T cells sorted from blood. The chain carries TRBV10-2 and TRBJ2-7; D possibly corresponds to TRBD2 (6 bases). The CDR3 coding sequence is TGCGCCAGCAGTGAGTTCGGGGGTTCCTACGAGCAGTACTTC. This gives the protein CASSEFGGSYEQYF.